This T cell receptor (beta chain) is drawn from a study of human T cells and chemical hapten exposure. Original processing notes: From around 20,000 to 690,000 TCRs were found per sample, with a median of about 100,000. From the RACE reads, TCRdb called clonotypes with MiXCR, one entry per CDR3 protein. In this record, the V and J calls reflect TCRdb's handling and not the investigators' own analysis. The sample has roughly 180,000 distinct CDR3 sequences, more than 20% seen once. This CDR3 comprises 15 residues. CDR1 is DFQATT, CDR2 SNEGSKA, per germline (reference sequence). V lost 1 base, J lost 5 bases, and 8 bases stayed unmatched. Time point specified: patch test 1, 2 weeks after DPC sensitization. Indicated treatment: therapeutic diphenylcyclopropenone sensitization with weekly scalp DPC.

This TCR was sampled from a woman aged 50 to 60 with alopecia areata. Some clones in this sample may be carry-over from other donors' samples. The V gene is TRBV20-1, the J gene TRBJ2-1; 7 nucleotides match TRBD1. The starting material was whole blood, obtained in connection with sensitization to the hapten diphenylcyclopropenone (DPC). CDR3 DNA sequence: TGCAGTGCTAGAGGGATAACGGGACAGCACAATGAGCAGTTCTTC. Protein: CSARGITGQHNEQFF.